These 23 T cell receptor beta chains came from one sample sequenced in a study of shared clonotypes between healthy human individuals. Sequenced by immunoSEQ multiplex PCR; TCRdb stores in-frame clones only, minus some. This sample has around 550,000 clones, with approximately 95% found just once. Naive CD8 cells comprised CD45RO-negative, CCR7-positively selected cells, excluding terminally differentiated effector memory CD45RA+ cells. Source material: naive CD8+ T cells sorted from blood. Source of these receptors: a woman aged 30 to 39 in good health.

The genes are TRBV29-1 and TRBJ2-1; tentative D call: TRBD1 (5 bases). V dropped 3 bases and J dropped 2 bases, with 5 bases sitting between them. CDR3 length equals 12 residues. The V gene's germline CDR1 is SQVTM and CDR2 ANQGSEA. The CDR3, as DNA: TGCAGCGTTGAGGACACCTACAATGAGCAGTTCTTC. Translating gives CSVEDTYNEQFF.

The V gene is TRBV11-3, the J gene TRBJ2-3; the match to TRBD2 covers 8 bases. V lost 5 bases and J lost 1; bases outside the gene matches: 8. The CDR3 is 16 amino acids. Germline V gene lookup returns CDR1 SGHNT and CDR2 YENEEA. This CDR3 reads CASSLLAGAGTDTQYF. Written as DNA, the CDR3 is TGTGCCAGCAGCCTCCTAGCGGGCGCCGGCACAGATACGCAGTATTTT.

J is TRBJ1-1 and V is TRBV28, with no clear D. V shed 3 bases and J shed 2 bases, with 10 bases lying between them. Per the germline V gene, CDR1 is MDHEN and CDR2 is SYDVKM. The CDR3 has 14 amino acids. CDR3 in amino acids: CASSFRVGNTEAFF. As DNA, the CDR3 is TGTGCCAGCAGTTTTCGAGTGGGAAACACTGAAGCTTTCTTT. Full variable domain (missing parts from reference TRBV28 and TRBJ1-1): DVKVTQSSRYLVKRTGEKVFLECVQDMDHENMFWYRQDPGLGLRLIYFSYDVKMKEKGDIPEGYSVSREKKERFSLILESASTNQTSMYLCASSFRVGNTEAFFGQGTRLTVV.

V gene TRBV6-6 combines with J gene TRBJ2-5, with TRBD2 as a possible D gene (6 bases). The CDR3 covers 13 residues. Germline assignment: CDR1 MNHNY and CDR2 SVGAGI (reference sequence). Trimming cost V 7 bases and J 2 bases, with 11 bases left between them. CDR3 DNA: TGTGCCAGCACCCAGGAGGGGCAAGAGACCCAGTACTTC. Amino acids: CASTQEGQETQYF.

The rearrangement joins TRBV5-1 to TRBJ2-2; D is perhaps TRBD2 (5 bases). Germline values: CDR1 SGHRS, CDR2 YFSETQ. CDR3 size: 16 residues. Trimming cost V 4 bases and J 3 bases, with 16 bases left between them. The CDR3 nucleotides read TGCGCCAGCAGCACGACTACTTCCCCTTACACCGGGGAGCTGTTTTTT. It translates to CASSTTTSPYTGELFF.

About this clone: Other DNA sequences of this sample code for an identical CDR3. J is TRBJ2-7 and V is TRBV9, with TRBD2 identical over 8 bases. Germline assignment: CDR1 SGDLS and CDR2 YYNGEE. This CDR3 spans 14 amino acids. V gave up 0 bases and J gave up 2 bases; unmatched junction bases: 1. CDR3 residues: CASSVGGLAYEQYF. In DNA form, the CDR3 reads TGTGCCAGCAGCGTAGGGGGACTAGCCTACGAGCAGTACTTC.

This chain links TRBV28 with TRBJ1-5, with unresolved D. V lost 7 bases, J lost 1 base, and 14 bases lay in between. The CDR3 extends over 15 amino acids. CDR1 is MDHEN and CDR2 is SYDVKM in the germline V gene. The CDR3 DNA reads TGTGCCAGCACCCTATGGACTTCGAGCAATCAGCCCCAGCATTTT. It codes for CASTLWTSSNQPQHF.

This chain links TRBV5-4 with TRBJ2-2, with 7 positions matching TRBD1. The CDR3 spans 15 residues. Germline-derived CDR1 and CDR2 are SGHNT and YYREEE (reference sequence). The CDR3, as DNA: TGTGCAACGAGTTCGACAGGGATATACACCGGGGAGCTGTTTTTT. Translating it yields CATSSTGIYTGELFF.

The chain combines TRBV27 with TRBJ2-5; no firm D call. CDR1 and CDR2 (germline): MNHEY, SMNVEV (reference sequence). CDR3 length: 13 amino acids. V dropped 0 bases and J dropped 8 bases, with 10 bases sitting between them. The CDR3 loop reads CASSLSILETQYF. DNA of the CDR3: TGTGCCAGCAGTTTATCTATTTTGGAAACCCAGTACTTC.

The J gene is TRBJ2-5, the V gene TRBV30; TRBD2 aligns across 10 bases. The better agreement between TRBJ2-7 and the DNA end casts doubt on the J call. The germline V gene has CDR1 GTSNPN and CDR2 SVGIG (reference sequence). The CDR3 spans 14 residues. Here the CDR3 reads CAWSISGRQYEQYF. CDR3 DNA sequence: TGTGCCTGGAGTATTAGCGGGAGGCAATACGAGCAGTACTTC.

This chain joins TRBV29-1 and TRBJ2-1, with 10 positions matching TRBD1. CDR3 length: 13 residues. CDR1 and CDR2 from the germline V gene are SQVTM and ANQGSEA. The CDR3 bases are TGCAGTTGGCGGGACAGGGGAGGCAATGAGCAGTTCTTC. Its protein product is CSWRDRGGNEQFF.

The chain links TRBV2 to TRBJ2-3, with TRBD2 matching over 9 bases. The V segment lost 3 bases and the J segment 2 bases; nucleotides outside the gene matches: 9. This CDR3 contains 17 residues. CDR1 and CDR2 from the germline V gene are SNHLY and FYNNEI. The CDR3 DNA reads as TGTGCCAGCAGTGATGACCTAGCGGGATTCGACACAGATACGCAGTATTTT. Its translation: CASSDDLAGFDTDTQYF.

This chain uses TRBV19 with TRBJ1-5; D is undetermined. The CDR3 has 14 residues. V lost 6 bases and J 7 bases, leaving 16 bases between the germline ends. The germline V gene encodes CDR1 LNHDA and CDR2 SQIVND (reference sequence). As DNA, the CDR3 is TGTGCCAGTAGCGCCCGGGGAGATAGCCAGCCCCAGCATTTT. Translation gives CASSARGDSQPQHF.

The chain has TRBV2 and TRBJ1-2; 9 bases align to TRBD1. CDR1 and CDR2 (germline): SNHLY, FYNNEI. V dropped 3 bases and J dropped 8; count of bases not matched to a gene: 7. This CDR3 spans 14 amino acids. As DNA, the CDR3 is TGTGCCAGCAGTGATGGGACAGGGACTTACGGCTACACCTTC. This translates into CASSDGTGTYGYTF.

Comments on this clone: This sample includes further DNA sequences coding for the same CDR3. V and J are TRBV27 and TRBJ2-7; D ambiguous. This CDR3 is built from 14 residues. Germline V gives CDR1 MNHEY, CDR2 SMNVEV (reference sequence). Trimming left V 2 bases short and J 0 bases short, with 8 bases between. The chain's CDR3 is CASSLAASSYEQYF. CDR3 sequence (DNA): TGTGCCAGCAGTTTAGCGGCAAGCTCCTACGAGCAGTACTTC.

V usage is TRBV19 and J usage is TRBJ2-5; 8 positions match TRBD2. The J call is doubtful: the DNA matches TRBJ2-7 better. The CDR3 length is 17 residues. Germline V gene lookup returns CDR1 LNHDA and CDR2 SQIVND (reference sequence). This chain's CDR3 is CASSGAPGEREPYEQYF. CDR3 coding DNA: TGTGCCAGTAGTGGCGCGCCGGGGGAGCGGGAGCCATACGAGCAGTACTTC.

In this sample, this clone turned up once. The DNA of the CDR3 is TGTGCCAGCAGCGCCCTACGGACTAGCGGGTACAATGAGCAGTTCTTC. This sequence encodes CASSALRTSGYNEQFF. J is TRBJ2-1 and V is TRBV9, with TRBD2 matching over 11 bases. V gave up 3 bases and J gave up 4 bases; unmatched junction bases: 6. Germline-derived CDR1 and CDR2 are SGDLS and YYNGEE. The CDR3 totals 16 residues.

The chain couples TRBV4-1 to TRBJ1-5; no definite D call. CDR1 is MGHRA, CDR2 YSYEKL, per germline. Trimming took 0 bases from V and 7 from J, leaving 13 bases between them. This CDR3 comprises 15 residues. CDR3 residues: CASSQDQGWEQPQHF. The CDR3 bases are TGCGCCAGCAGCCAAGATCAAGGGTGGGAACAGCCCCAGCATTTT.

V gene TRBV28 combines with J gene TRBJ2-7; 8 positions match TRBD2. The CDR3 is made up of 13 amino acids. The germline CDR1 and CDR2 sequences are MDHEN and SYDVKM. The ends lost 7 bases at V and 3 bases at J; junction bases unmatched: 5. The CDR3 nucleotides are TGTGCCAGCACTACTAGCGGCAACTACGAGCAGTACTTC. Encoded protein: CASTTSGNYEQYF.

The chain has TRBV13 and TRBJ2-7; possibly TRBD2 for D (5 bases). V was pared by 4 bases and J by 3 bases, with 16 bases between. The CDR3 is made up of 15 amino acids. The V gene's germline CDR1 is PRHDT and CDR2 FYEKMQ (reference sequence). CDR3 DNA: TGTGCCAGCAGCTCCCTTTGGCTGGGGAGCTACGAGCAGTACTTC. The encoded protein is CASSSLWLGSYEQYF.

Here the CDR3 reads CASSLFLAHNEQFF. CDR3 DNA sequence: TGCGCCAGCAGCTTGTTTTTAGCGCACAATGAGCAGTTCTTC. The gene calls are TRBV5-1 and TRBJ2-1; a possible D gene is TRBD2 (5 bases). Deletions cut 1 base from V and 5 bases from J, with 10 bases between. Germline V gives CDR1 SGHRS, CDR2 YFSETQ. The CDR3 totals 14 residues.

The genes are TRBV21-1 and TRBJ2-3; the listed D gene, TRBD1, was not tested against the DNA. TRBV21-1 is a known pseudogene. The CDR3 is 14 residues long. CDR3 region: CASSIGPGTDTQYF. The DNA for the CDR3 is TGTGCCAGCAGCATCGGCCCAGGGACAGATACGCAGTATTTT.

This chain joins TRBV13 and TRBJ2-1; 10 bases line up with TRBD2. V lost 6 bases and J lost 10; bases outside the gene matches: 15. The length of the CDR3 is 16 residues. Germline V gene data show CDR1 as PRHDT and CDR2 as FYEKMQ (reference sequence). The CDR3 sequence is CASSFESSGRALEQFF. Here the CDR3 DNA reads TGTGCCAGCAGTTTTGAGTCGAGCGGGAGGGCGCTGGAGCAGTTCTTC.